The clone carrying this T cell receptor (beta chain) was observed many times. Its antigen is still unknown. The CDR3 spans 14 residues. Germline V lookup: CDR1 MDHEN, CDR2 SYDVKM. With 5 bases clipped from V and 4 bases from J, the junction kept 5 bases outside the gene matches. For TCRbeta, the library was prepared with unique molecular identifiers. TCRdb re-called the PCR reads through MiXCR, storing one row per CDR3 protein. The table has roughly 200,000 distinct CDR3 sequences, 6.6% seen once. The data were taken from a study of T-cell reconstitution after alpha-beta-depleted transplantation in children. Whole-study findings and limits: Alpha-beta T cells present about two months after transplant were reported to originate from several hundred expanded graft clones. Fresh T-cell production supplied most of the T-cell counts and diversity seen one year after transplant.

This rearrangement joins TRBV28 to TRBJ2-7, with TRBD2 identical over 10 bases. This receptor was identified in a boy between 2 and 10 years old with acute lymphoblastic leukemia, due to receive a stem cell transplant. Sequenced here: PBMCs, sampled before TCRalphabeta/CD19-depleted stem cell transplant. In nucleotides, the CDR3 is TGTGCCAGCAGTAATAGCGGGAGGTCGTACGAGCAGTACTTC. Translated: CASSNSGRSYEQYF.